The 20 T cell receptor beta chains below all came from one sample that was sequenced in a study of human T cells and chemical hapten exposure. TCRdb itself ran the RACE reads through MiXCR, one entry per CDR3 protein. Of just over 95,000 distinct CDR3 sequences listed, 25% to 35% are singletons. The time point is: patch test 3, about 24 weeks after DPC sensitization. Treatment defined: therapeutic diphenylcyclopropenone sensitization with weekly scalp DPC. The sample was whole blood, taken in connection with sensitization to the hapten diphenylcyclopropenone (DPC). The receptors derive from a man aged 40-50 years with alopecia areata. Some clones in this sample may be carry-over from other donors' samples.

This chain's CDR3 is CSVVLADYNEQFF. CDR3 DNA: TGCAGCGTTGTTTTGGCAGATTACAATGAGCAGTTCTTC. J is TRBJ2-1 and V is TRBV29-1; D gene ambiguous. V lost 4 bases, J lost 4 bases, and 11 bases lay in between. This CDR3 is built from 13 residues. Looked up from germline, CDR1 is SQVTM and CDR2 is ANQGSEA.

This clonotype was seen ten or more times. This chain links TRBV5-1 with TRBJ2-3; 7 bases fit TRBD2. Germline V gene data show CDR1 as SGHRS and CDR2 as YFSETQ. V shed 2 bases, J shed 2 bases, and the junction held 5 bases outside the gene matches. This CDR3 region has 15 residues. This CDR3 reads CASSFLADYTDTQYF. Here the CDR3 DNA reads TGCGCCAGCAGCTTTCTAGCGGACTACACAGATACGCAGTATTTT.

This clonotype appeared once. This sequence joins TRBV18 and TRBJ1-1, with a possible D match to TRBD1 (5 bases). The CDR3 consists of 14 residues. Germline CDR1 is KGHSH and CDR2 is LQKENI. Trimming pared 2 bases from V and 10 bases from J, leaving 17 bases between. The CDR3, as DNA: TGTGCCAGCTCACCAGGCGGGGGGGGGTCGAGAGCTTTCTTT. Protein product: CASSPGGGGSRAFF.

V gene TRBV20-1 combines with J gene TRBJ2-3; perhaps D is TRBD1 or TRBD2 (5 bases each). Germline CDR1 is DFQATT and CDR2 is SNEGSKA (reference sequence). Trimming removed 0 bases at V and 0 bases at J, with 10 bases between. CDR3 length: 15 residues. This CDR3 is CSARDWGGSTDTQYF. Here the CDR3 DNA reads TGCAGTGCTAGAGATTGGGGCGGGAGCACAGATACGCAGTATTTT.

V and J are TRBV12-3 or TRBV12-4 and TRBJ1-4; D is unresolved. V was clipped by 1 base and J by 8 bases, with 11 bases between them. CDR3 length: 14 residues. This CDR3 is CASSLGRTREKLFF. CDR3 bases: TGTGCCAGCAGTTTAGGACGGACGAGAGAAAAACTGTTTTTT.

The rearrangement links TRBV7-2 to TRBJ2-7; no firm D call. The CDR3 has 13 residues. Germline V CDR1 and CDR2: SGHTA, FQGNSA. Trimming stripped 5 bases from V and 2 bases from J, with 10 bases between. The CDR3 spells CASSPQETYEQYF. CDR3 DNA sequence: TGTGCCAGCAGCCCCCAGGAGACCTACGAGCAGTACTTC.

This clonotype was detected only a few times. The V gene is TRBV4-3, the J gene TRBJ1-4; the D is unclear. The CDR3 contains 15 residues. The germline CDR1 and CDR2 sequences are LGHNA and YSLEER. The V end was cut by 1 base, the J end by 8 bases, with 14 bases between. The CDR3 protein is CASSQVGSGGEKLFF. The CDR3 DNA follows: TGCGCCAGCAGCCAAGTGGGGTCAGGCGGAGAAAAACTGTTTTTT.

The genes are TRBV12-3 or TRBV12-4 and TRBJ2-2; no clear D. The CDR3 runs 13 residues. The V and J ends lost 5 bases and 0 bases respectively, with 4 bases between them. The CDR3, as DNA: TGTGCCAGCAGTGGATCGAACACCGGGGAGCTGTTTTTT. Its protein is CASSGSNTGELFF.

This chain connects TRBV6-1 to TRBJ1-5; D uncertain. This CDR3 has 15 residues. CDR1 is MNHNS, CDR2 SASEGT, per germline. V lost 1 base, J lost 0 bases, and 7 bases lay in between. The CDR3 DNA is TGTGCCAGCAGTGAAGGGCGATATAGCAATCAGCCCCAGCATTTT. Translating gives CASSEGRYSNQPQHF.

V gene TRBV6-1 combines with J gene TRBJ2-7; TRBD2 agrees at 12 bases. V gave up 4 bases and J gave up 7 bases; unmatched junction bases: 8. CDR1 MNHNS and CDR2 SASEGT come from the germline V gene. The CDR3 covers 15 residues. The CDR3 region is CASSAASGRAGEQYF. In DNA, the CDR3 is TGTGCCAGCAGTGCCGCTAGCGGGAGGGCCGGAGAGCAGTACTTC.

Only a few counts were recorded for this clonotype. A read error may account for a junction end that differs from germline. This sequence joins TRBV29-1 and TRBJ2-1; TRBD2 agrees at 8 bases. The germline gives CDR1 SQVTM, CDR2 ANQGSEA. The CDR3 has 12 amino acids. Written as DNA, the CDR3 is TGCAGCGTTGAGGGGGTCGGGACTAGGTTTGTCTTC. It specifies CSVEGVGTRFVF.

This clonotype was counted only a few times. The chain links TRBV28 to TRBJ1-1, with a possible D match to TRBD1 (6 bases). The CDR3 contains 12 residues. Germline-derived CDR1 and CDR2 are MDHEN and SYDVKM. The V gene lost 7 bases and the J gene lost 12 bases, with 18 bases spanning the gap. The CDR3 nucleotides are TGTGCCAGCACCCTCATCCAGGGGAGGACTTTCTTT. Its protein is CASTLIQGRTFF.

The CDR3 DNA reads as TGCAGTGCTAGAGTTGTAGGGTTCGGCGGGGGCTCTGGAAACACCATATATTTT. Translating it yields CSARVVGFGGGSGNTIYF. The chain has TRBV20-1 and TRBJ1-3, with TRBD1 as a possible D gene (5 bases). The germline CDR1 and CDR2 sequences are DFQATT and SNEGSKA (reference sequence). This CDR3 region has 18 residues. The germline V and J ends were trimmed by 1 base and 0 bases, with 19 bases remaining between them.

There are a few counts of this clonotype. The chain carries TRBV28 and TRBJ1-2, with a tentative D call TRBD1 (5 bases). The CDR3 covers 11 residues. Trimming shortened V by 6 bases and J by 7 bases, and 9 bases separated the two germline ends. Germline lookup yields CDR1 MDHEN and CDR2 SYDVKM. The CDR3 sequence is CASRGVFGYTF. CDR3 DNA: TGTGCCAGCAGGGGGGTCTTTGGCTACACCTTC.

CDR3 sequence reads: CASSLEYRNQPQHF. The CDR3 region has the DNA TGTGCCAGCAGCTTAGAGTACCGGAATCAGCCCCAGCATTTT. The chain links TRBV7-2 to TRBJ1-5; no clear D gene. V shed 1 base and J shed 4 bases, with 8 bases lying between them. The germline V gene has CDR1 SGHTA and CDR2 FQGNSA. The CDR3 spans 14 residues.

The chain combines TRBV11-2 with TRBJ2-1; 11 positions match TRBD2. J lost 14 bases, V lost 5 bases, and 8 bases had no gene match. The germline V gene has CDR1 SGHAT and CDR2 FQNNGV. This CDR3 contains 13 residues. Here the CDR3 DNA reads TGTGCCAGCAGCACCACCCTAGCGGGAGGCGAGTTCTTC. It is translated as CASSTTLAGGEFF.

CDR3 sequence (DNA): TGTGCCAGCAGTTACTCAACTAGCGGTAGCTCCTACGAGCAGTACTTC. It codes for CASSYSTSGSSYEQYF. V usage is TRBV6-6 and J usage is TRBJ2-7, with TRBD2 identical over 8 bases. The ends lost 0 bases at V and 0 bases at J; junction bases unmatched: 4. This CDR3 is 16 amino acids long. Germline lookup yields CDR1 MNHNY and CDR2 SVGAGI (reference sequence).

This clonotype was counted only a few times. This chain connects TRBV24-1 to TRBJ2-1, with a tentative D call TRBD2 (6 bases). Germline-derived CDR1 and CDR2 are KGHDR and SFDVKD. The CDR3 runs 13 residues. V shed 2 bases and J shed 9 bases, with 10 bases lying between them. The CDR3 DNA reads as TGTGCCACCAGTGATTCTAGCGTTGGTGAGCAGTTCTTC. Translating it yields CATSDSSVGEQFF.

The V and J genes are TRBV6-5 and TRBJ2-4, with D possibly TRBD1 on 6 matching bases. There are 14 residues in the CDR3. V lost 6 bases and J lost 2, with 11 bases in between. Germline loops: CDR1 MNHEY, CDR2 SVGAGI. CDR3 loop: CASSQGLTKNIQYF. The CDR3 DNA reads as TGTGCCAGCAGCCAGGGGTTGACCAAAAACATTCAGTACTTC.

The rearrangement joins TRBV7-8 to TRBJ2-5; no clear D. V dropped 2 bases and J dropped 4 bases, with 14 bases sitting between them. CDR1 and CDR2 (germline): SGHVS, FQNEAQ. CDR3 length equals 15 residues. Here the CDR3 reads CASSLLHLAGETQYF. The CDR3 DNA sequence: TGTGCCAGCAGCTTACTCCACCTGGCCGGAGAGACCCAGTACTTC.